One sample yielded the 7 T cell receptor beta chains listed below, sequenced in a study of blood T cell repertoires in COVID-19. The repertoire was sequenced with immunoSEQ multiplex PCR; TCRdb's copy has only in-frame clones and lacks some. The sample includes 230,000 or so clones, about four fifths seen only once; the top ten take approximately 4.8%. Sequenced input: peripheral blood. These TCRs come from a man over 45 with active or convalescent COVID-19.

The CDR3 DNA reads TGTGCCAGCAGTTTAAGGGAGAGTGGATCACCCCTCCACTTT. Encoded protein: CASSLRESGSPLHF. The V call is TRBV27, the J call TRBJ1-6; D ambiguous. The germline CDR1 and CDR2 sequences are MNHEY and SMNVEV (reference sequence). The CDR3 is 14 amino acids. V was cut by 2 bases and J by 10 bases, with 12 bases left in between.

The chain is built from TRBV5-8 and TRBJ2-3; 7 bases map to TRBD2. Trimming took 4 bases from V and 3 from J; bases not matched to a gene: 8. The CDR3 has 15 residues. CDR1 SGHTS and CDR2 YDEGEE come from the germline V gene. CDR3 in amino acids: CASSVGTKTTDTQYF. The CDR3 nucleotides read TGTGCCAGCAGCGTCGGGACTAAAACTACAGATACGCAGTATTTT. Looking up the rest from reference TRBV5-8 and TRBJ2-3 gives the full variable domain: EAGVTQSPTHLIKTRGQQATLRCSPISGHTSVYWYQQALGLGLQFLLWYDEGEERNRGNFPPRFSGRQFPNYSSELNVNALELEDSALYLCASSVGTKTTDTQYFGPGTRLTVL.

V is TRBV5-4 and J is TRBJ2-6, with a weak D call TRBD2 (5 bases). In germline, CDR1 is SGHNT, CDR2 YYREEE (reference sequence). The length of the CDR3 is 15 residues. V was pared by 5 bases and J by 0 bases, with 9 bases between. CDR3 loop: CASSLGSSGANVLTF. The CDR3 DNA reads as TGTGCCAGCAGTCTTGGGAGCTCTGGGGCCAACGTCCTGACTTTC. The entire variable domain, with the rest obtained from reference TRBV5-4 and TRBJ2-6, is as follows: ETGVTQSPTHLIKTRGQQVTLRCSSQSGHNTVSWYQQALGQGPQFIFQYYREEENGRGNFPPRFSGLQFPNYSSELNVNALELDDSALYLCASSLGSSGANVLTFGAGSRLTVL.

This sequence joins TRBV5-4 and TRBJ1-1; possible D gene TRBD1, 6 bases. V was clipped by 4 bases and J by 1 base, with 11 bases between them. CDR1 is SGHNT, CDR2 YYREEE, per germline (reference sequence). The CDR3 has 14 residues. CDR3 sequence: CASSPQGQNTEAFF. As DNA, the CDR3 is TGTGCCAGCAGCCCACAGGGCCAGAACACTGAAGCTTTCTTT.

The rearrangement joins TRBV11-2 to TRBJ2-7; 8 bases are a match to TRBD1. Losses at the gene ends were 4 bases for V and 1 base for J; bases not matched to a gene: 9. The CDR3 is 16 residues long. CDR1 and CDR2 from the germline V gene are SGHAT and FQNNGV. The CDR3 region is CASSSAGTGGSYEQYF. The CDR3 nucleotides read TGTGCCAGCAGCTCAGCCGGGACAGGAGGTTCCTACGAGCAGTACTTC.

The V gene is TRBV11-2, the J gene TRBJ1-5; 9 nucleotides align to TRBD1. V was clipped by 5 bases and J by 7 bases; unmatched bases: 6. Looked up from germline, CDR1 is SGHAT and CDR2 is FQNNGV. The CDR3 loop spans 14 amino acids. This CDR3 reads CASSQDRGEQPQHF. CDR3 DNA sequence: TGTGCCAGCAGCCAGGACAGGGGTGAACAGCCCCAGCATTTT.

This clone showed up just once. The V gene is TRBV4-2, the J gene TRBJ1-1; 7 nucleotides line up with TRBD1. Trimming took 4 bases from V and 1 from J; bases not matched to a gene: 6. The CDR3 covers 15 residues. Germline CDR1 and CDR2: LGHNA and YNFKEQ. CDR3 nucleotides: TGTGCCAGCAGCCTAGCCGACAGGGAGAACACTGAAGCTTTCTTT. Translation gives CASSLADRENTEAFF.